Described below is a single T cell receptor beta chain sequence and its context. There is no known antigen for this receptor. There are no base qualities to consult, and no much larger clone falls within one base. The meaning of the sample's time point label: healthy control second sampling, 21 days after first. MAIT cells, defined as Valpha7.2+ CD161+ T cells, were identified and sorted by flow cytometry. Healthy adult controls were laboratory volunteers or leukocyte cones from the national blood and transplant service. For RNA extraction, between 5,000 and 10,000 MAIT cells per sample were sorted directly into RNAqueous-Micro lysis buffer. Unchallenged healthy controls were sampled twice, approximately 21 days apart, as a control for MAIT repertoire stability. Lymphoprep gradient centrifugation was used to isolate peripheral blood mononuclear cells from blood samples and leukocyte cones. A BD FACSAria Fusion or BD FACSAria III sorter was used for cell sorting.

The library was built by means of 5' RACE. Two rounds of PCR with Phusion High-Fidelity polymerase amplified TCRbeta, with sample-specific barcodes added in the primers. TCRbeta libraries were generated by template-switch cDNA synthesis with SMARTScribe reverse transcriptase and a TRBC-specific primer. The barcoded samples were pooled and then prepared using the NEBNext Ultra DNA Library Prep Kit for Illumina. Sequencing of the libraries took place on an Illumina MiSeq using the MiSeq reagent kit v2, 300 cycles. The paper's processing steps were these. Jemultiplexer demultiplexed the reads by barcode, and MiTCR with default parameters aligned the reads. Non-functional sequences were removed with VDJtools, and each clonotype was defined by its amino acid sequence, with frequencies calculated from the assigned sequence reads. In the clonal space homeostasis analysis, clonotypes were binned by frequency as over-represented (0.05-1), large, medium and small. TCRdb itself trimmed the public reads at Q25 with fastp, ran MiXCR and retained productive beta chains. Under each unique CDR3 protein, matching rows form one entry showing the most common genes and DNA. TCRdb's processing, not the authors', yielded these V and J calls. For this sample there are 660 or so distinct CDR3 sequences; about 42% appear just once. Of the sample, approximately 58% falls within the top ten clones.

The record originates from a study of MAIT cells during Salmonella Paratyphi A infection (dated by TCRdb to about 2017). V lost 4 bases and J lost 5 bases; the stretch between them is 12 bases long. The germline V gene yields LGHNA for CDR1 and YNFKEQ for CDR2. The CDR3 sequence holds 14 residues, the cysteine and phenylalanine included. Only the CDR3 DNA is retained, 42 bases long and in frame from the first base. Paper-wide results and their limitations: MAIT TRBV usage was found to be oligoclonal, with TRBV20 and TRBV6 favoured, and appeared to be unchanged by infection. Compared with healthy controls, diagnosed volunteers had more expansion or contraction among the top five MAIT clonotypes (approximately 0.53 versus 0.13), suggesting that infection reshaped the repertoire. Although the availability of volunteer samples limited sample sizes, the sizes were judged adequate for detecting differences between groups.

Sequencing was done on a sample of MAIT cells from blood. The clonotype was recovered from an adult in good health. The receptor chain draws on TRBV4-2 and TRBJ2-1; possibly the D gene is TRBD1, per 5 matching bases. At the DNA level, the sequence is TGTGCCAGCAGCCTGCTTGACAGTGACAATGAGCAGTTCTTC. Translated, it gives CASSLLDSDNEQFF.